These 24 T cell receptor beta chains were all obtained from the same sample, sequenced in a study of radiation and T cells in renal cell carcinoma. The repertoire was sequenced with immunoSEQ multiplex PCR; TCRdb's copy has only in-frame clones and lacks some. The profile covers roughly 75,000 clones, with 82% appearing a single time and approximately 5.4% taken by the ten largest. Time point reported: blood 2 weeks post-SBRT. Treatment: 15 Gy SBRT to primary tumor, nephrectomy 4 weeks later. This material consisted of blood, taken from a patient whose treatment included radiotherapy and nephrectomy. The origin of the receptors is a man in his 60s with renal cell carcinoma.

The chain carries TRBV5-1 and TRBJ2-1; 11 bases map to TRBD2. Losses at the gene ends were 3 bases for V and 2 bases for J; bases not matched to a gene: 10. Germline assignment: CDR1 SGHRS and CDR2 YFSETQ. The CDR3 is 18 amino acids. The CDR3 region has the DNA TGCGCCAGCAGCTCAAGTTCTAGCGGGAGGAGGCCCTACAATGAGCAGTTCTTC. Amino acids: CASSSSSSGRRPYNEQFF.

This rearrangement joins TRBV7-8 to TRBJ1-3; no firm D call. The germline V gene has CDR1 SGHVS and CDR2 FQNEAQ. The CDR3 runs 16 residues. Trimming left V 1 base short and J 4 bases short, with 14 bases between. The CDR3 region has the DNA TGTGCCAGCAGCTTAGAGGGAAGGCGGGAGGGAAACACCATATATTTT. Amino acids: CASSLEGRREGNTIYF.

The V call is TRBV10-3, the J call TRBJ2-7, with 11 bases identical to TRBD2. The V gene end was trimmed by 0 bases and the J gene end by 4 bases; junction bases not matched to a gene: 8. This CDR3 has 17 residues. The V gene's germline CDR1 is ENHRY and CDR2 SYGVKD. For the CDR3, the DNA is TGTGCCATCAGTGAGTCCTTAGCGGGAGGGCCGGGGTACGAGCAGTACTTC. This codes for CAISESLAGGPGYEQYF.

The V call is TRBV29-1, the J call TRBJ2-7, with a possible D match to TRBD2 (6 bases). The CDR3 has 12 amino acids. V dropped 7 bases and J dropped 2 bases, with 12 bases sitting between them. Germline-derived CDR1 and CDR2 are SQVTM and ANQGSEA. CDR3 residues: CSAGSGAYEQYF. The CDR3 DNA follows: TGCAGCGCTGGGTCGGGGGCCTACGAGCAGTACTTC.

In this sample, this clone turned up once. V is TRBV7-6 and J is TRBJ2-7; 11 nucleotides line up with TRBD2. Germline V gives CDR1 SGHVS, CDR2 FNYEAQ. This CDR3 comprises 15 residues. The V gene end was trimmed by 4 bases and the J gene end by 4 bases; junction bases not matched to a gene: 6. CDR3 loop: CASSSGLAEDYEQYF. As DNA, the CDR3 is TGTGCCAGCAGCTCGGGACTAGCGGAAGATTACGAGCAGTACTTC.

The CDR3 is CASSTRDVRSQPQHF. CDR3 bases: TGTGCCAGCAGTACAAGGGACGTTCGGAGCCAGCCCCAGCATTTT. The chain has TRBV6-6 and TRBJ1-5; TRBD1 might be the D (5 bases). The CDR3 totals 15 residues. CDR1 MNHNY and CDR2 SVGAGI come from the germline V gene (reference sequence). Trimming cost V 5 bases and J 7 bases, with 18 bases left between them.

The chain employs TRBV6-6 and TRBJ1-5, with D possibly matching TRBD1 (5 bases). V was cut by 0 bases and J by 3 bases, with 12 bases left in between. The germline V gene encodes CDR1 MNHNY and CDR2 SVGAGI (reference sequence). This CDR3 has 16 amino acids. The CDR3 coding sequence is TGTGCCAGCAGTTACTCGCTGGGACGTATCAATCAGCCCCAGCATTTT. It translates to CASSYSLGRINQPQHF.

V gene TRBV28 combines with J gene TRBJ1-4; possible D gene TRBD1, 6 bases. This CDR3 spans 15 amino acids. Germline V gene lookup returns CDR1 MDHEN and CDR2 SYDVKM. The V gene lost 4 bases and the J gene lost 5 bases, with 14 bases spanning the gap. CDR3 coding DNA: TGTGCCAGCAGTTACCCTACAGGGTTAAATGAAAAACTGTTTTTT. Translated, it gives CASSYPTGLNEKLFF.

The chain joins TRBV28 to TRBJ1-3; no clear D. The V end lost 7 bases, the J end lost 0 bases, and 7 bases lay between the germline ends. CDR1 is MDHEN, CDR2 SYDVKM, per germline. The CDR3 spans 13 residues. CDR3: CASTGPSGNTIYF. For the CDR3, the DNA is TGTGCCAGCACCGGACCCTCTGGAAACACCATATATTTT. Based on the CDR3 plus reference TRBV28 and TRBJ1-3, the full variable domain is DVKVTQSSRYLVKRTGEKVFLECVQDMDHENMFWYRQDPGLGLRLIYFSYDVKMKEKGDIPEGYSVSREKKERFSLILESASTNQTSMYLCASTGPSGNTIYFGEGSWLTVV.

This rearrangement joins TRBV28 to TRBJ2-7, with D perhaps assigned TRBD1 or TRBD2 (5 bases each). Per germline, CDR1 MDHEN and CDR2 SYDVKM. Trimming shortened V by 6 bases and J by 5 bases, and 17 bases separated the two germline ends. The CDR3 consists of 14 residues. CDR3: CASRAHGGWHEQYF. The CDR3 coding sequence is TGTGCCAGCAGAGCCCATGGGGGTTGGCACGAGCAGTACTTC. Based on the CDR3 plus reference TRBV28 and TRBJ2-7, the full variable domain is DVKVTQSSRYLVKRTGEKVFLECVQDMDHENMFWYRQDPGLGLRLIYFSYDVKMKEKGDIPEGYSVSREKKERFSLILESASTNQTSMYLCASRAHGGWHEQYFGPGTRLTVT.

The V gene is TRBV25-1, the J gene TRBJ2-7; D may correspond to TRBD1 or TRBD2 (5 bases each). The V and J ends lost 3 bases and 1 base respectively, with 13 bases between them. The CDR3 totals 15 residues. Germline lookup yields CDR1 MGHDK and CDR2 SYGVNS. The CDR3 DNA is TGTGCCAGCAGTGAGTCTAGGGACGGGTCCTACGAGCAGTACTTC. Its protein product is CASSESRDGSYEQYF.

The rearrangement links TRBV6-1 to TRBJ2-3; 8 bases agree with TRBD2. V was clipped by 5 bases and J by 3 bases; unmatched bases: 7. Germline lookup yields CDR1 MNHNS and CDR2 SASEGT. CDR3 length: 15 residues. The CDR3 DNA reads as TGTGCCAGCAGTTCAGGACTAGCAGGGACAGATACGCAGTATTTT. This translates into CASSSGLAGTDTQYF.

The V gene is TRBV4-2, the J gene TRBJ2-3; maybe TRBD2 (6 bases). CDR3 length equals 17 residues. Germline V gives CDR1 LGHNA, CDR2 YNFKEQ. V was cut by 4 bases and J by 2 bases, with 19 bases left in between. CDR3 protein: CASSLQLLAENTDTQYF. The CDR3 DNA sequence: TGTGCCAGCAGCCTTCAATTATTAGCGGAGAACACAGATACGCAGTATTTT.

V is TRBV4-1 and J is TRBJ2-5; perhaps TRBD2 as D (6 bases). This CDR3 spans 15 amino acids. From germline, CDR1 is MGHRA and CDR2 YSYEKL. Trimming left V 6 bases short and J 5 bases short, with 19 bases between. In DNA, the CDR3 is TGCGCCAGCAGGCTCAGCGGGTACGGTGCGGAGACCCAGTACTTC. Its protein is CASRLSGYGAETQYF.

This chain joins TRBV5-1 and TRBJ2-7; D call uncertain. There are 11 residues in the CDR3. Trimming stripped 0 bases from V and 7 bases from J, with 5 bases between. Germline CDR1 and CDR2: SGHRS and YFSETQ. CDR3 loop: CASSLADEQYF. In DNA form, the CDR3 reads TGCGCCAGCAGCTTGGCTGATGAGCAGTACTTC.

This clone was found once. The rearrangement joins TRBV7-9 to TRBJ2-1; 7 nucleotides line up with TRBD2. Trimming took 11 bases from V and 2 from J; bases not matched to a gene: 3. Germline V gives CDR1 SEHNR, CDR2 FQNEAQ (reference sequence). The CDR3 has 12 amino acids. The CDR3 sequence is CAGEGPYNEQFF. The CDR3 nucleotides read TGTGCCGGGGAGGGACCCTACAATGAGCAGTTCTTC.

This clone was counted only a few times. The rearrangement uses TRBV12-5 and TRBJ2-1, with 11 bases matching TRBD2. Losses at the gene ends were 2 bases for V and 7 bases for J; bases not matched to a gene: 1. The germline CDR1 and CDR2 sequences are LGHNT and FRNRAP. This CDR3 contains 14 residues. The CDR3, as DNA: TGTGCTAGTGGTTTGCGGACTAGCGGGAATGAGCAGTTCTTC. It translates to CASGLRTSGNEQFF.

The DNA for the CDR3 is TGCGCCAGCAGTTGGACAGGGGCTTTCAGTCAGCCCCAGCATTTT. Translation: CASSWTGAFSQPQHF. The chain couples TRBV5-1 to TRBJ1-5; TRBD1 agrees at 9 bases. With V trimmed by 5 bases and J by 6 bases, 9 bases remained unmatched. This CDR3 spans 15 amino acids. The germline CDR1 and CDR2 sequences are SGHRS and YFSETQ.

The chain joins TRBV19 to TRBJ2-2, with D perhaps matching TRBD2 (5 bases). The ends were cut back, 6 bases at V and 0 bases at J, with 17 bases in the middle. The germline gives CDR1 LNHDA, CDR2 SQIVND (reference sequence). The CDR3 totals 17 residues. The CDR3 spells CASSPSGWLANTGELFF. CDR3 in DNA: TGTGCCAGTAGCCCCTCGGGGTGGCTAGCGAACACCGGGGAGCTGTTTTTT.

J is TRBJ2-7 and V is TRBV4-1, with 7 nucleotides matching TRBD2. The CDR3 has 15 residues. From germline, CDR1 is MGHRA and CDR2 YSYEKL. V lost 0 bases and J lost 2; bases outside the gene matches: 4. CDR3 nucleotide sequence: TGCGCCAGCAGCCAAGATTCCGGGAGGACCTACGAGCAGTACTTC. It specifies CASSQDSGRTYEQYF.

This rearrangement joins TRBV10-3 to TRBJ1-1; TRBD1 is a possible D gene (5 bases). V was shortened by 10 bases and J by 1 base, with 10 bases between the two germline ends. Per germline, CDR1 ENHRY and CDR2 SYGVKD. CDR3 length: 12 residues. CDR3 coding DNA: TGTGCCAACCCGGGGGGGAACACTGAAGCTTTCTTT. It encodes CANPGGNTEAFF.

The CDR3 is CASSRTLGGRNEQFF. The CDR3 bases are TGTGCCAGCAGCAGGACCTTAGGTGGGCGCAATGAGCAGTTCTTC. V is TRBV5-5 and J is TRBJ2-1; no firm D call. Germline CDR1 reads SGHKS; CDR2 reads YYEKEE (reference sequence). V lost 4 bases, J lost 6 bases, and 17 bases lay in between. CDR3 length equals 15 residues.

This chain uses TRBV6-1 with TRBJ2-7; 7 bases align to TRBD2. V was pared by 0 bases and J by 5 bases, with 1 base of the junction left unmatched. The V gene's germline CDR1 is MNHNS and CDR2 SASEGT. This CDR3 is built from 13 residues. The DNA of the CDR3 is TGTGCCAGCAGTGAAGCTGGGGGGGACGAGCAGTACTTC. This translates into CASSEAGGDEQYF.

CDR3 in DNA: TGTGCCAGCAGTCGGGTCAATCAGCCCCAGCATTTT. Its protein product is CASSRVNQPQHF. This rearrangement joins TRBV6-1 to TRBJ1-5; D uncertain. V dropped 5 bases and J dropped 3 bases, with 5 bases sitting between them. This CDR3 has 12 residues. Germline values: CDR1 MNHNS, CDR2 SASEGT.